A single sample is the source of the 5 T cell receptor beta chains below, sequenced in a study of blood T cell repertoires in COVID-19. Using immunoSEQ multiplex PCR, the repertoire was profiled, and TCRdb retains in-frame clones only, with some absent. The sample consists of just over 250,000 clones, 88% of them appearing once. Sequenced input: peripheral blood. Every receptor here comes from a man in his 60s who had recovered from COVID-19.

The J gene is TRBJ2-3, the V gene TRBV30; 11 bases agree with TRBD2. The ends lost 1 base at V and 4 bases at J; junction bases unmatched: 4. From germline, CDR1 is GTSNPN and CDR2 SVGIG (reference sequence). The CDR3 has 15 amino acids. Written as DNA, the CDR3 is TGTGCCTGGAGTGATGGGGGACTAGCGGCAGATACGCAGTATTTT. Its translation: CAWSDGGLAADTQYF.

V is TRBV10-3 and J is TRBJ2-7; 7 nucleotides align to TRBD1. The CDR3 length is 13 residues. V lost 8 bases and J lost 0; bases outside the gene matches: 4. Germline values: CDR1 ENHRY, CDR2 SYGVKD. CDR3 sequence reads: CAIRTGTSYEQYF. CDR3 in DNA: TGTGCCATCCGGACAGGAACCTCCTACGAGCAGTACTTC.

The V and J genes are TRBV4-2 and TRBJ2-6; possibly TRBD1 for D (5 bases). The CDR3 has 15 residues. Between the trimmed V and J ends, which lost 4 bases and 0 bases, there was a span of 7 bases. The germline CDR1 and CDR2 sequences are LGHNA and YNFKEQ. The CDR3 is CASSRDSSGANVLTF. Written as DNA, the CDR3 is TGTGCCAGCAGCCGTGACAGCTCTGGGGCCAACGTCCTGACTTTC.

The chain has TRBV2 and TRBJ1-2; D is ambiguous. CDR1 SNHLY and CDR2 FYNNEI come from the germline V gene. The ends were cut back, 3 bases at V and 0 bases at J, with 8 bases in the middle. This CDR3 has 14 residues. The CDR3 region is CASSEYSSNYGYTF. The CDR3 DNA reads TGTGCCAGCAGTGAGTACAGTTCTAACTATGGCTACACCTTC.

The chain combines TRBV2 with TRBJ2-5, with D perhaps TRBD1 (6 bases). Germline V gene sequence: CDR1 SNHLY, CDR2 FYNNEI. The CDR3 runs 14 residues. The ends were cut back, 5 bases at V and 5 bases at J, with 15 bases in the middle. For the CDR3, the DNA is TGTGCCAGCAGTAAAGGACAGTTCCTCGAGACCCAGTACTTC. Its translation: CASSKGQFLETQYF.